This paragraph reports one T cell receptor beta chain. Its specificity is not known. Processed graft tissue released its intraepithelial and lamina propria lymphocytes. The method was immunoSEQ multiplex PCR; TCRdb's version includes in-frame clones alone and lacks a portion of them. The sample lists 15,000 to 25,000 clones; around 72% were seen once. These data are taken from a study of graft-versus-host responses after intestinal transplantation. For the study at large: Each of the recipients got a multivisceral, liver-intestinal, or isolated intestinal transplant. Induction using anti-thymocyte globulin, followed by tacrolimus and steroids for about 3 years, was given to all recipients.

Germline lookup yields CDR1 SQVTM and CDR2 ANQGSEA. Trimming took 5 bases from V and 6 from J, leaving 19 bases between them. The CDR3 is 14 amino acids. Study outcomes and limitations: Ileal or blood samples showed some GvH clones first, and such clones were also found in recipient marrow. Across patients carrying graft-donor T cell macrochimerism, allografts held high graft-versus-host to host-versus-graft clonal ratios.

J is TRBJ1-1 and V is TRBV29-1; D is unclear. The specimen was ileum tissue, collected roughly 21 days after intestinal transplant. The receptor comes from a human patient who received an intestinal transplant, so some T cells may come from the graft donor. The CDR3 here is CSVPQVGGTAEAFF. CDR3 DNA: TGCAGCGTTCCCCAGGTCGGAGGAACGGCTGAAGCTTTCTTT.